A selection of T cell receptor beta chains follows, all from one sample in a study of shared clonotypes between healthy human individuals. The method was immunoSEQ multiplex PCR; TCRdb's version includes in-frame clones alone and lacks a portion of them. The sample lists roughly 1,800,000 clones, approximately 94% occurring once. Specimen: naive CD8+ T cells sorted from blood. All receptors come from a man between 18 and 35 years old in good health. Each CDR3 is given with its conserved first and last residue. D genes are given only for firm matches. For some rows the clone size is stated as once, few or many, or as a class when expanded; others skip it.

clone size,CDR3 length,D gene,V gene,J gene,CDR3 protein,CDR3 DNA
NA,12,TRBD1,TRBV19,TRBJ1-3,CASTSSPGTAYF,TGTGCCAGTACATCATCCCCCGGGACAGCATATTTT
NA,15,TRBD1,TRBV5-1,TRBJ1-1,CASSLQQGQDTEAFF,TGCGCCAGCAGCCTACAACAGGGGCAGGACACTGAAGCTTTCTTT
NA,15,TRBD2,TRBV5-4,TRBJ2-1,CASSPTSGYYNEQFF,TGTGCCAGCAGCCCTACTAGCGGGTACTACAATGAGCAGTTCTTC
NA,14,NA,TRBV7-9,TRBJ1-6,CASSPGQGSSPLHF,TGTGCCAGCAGCCCCGGGCAGGGGTCGTCACCCCTCCACTTT
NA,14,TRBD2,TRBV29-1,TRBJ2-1,CSAEGLAGANEQFF,TGCAGCGCAGAAGGACTAGCGGGAGCGAATGAGCAGTTCTTC
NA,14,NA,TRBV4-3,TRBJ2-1,CASSPFPGYNEQFF,TGCGCCAGCAGCCCCTTCCCAGGCTACAATGAGCAGTTCTTC
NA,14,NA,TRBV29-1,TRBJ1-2,CSAEQGNLDYGYTF,TGCAGCGCCGAACAGGGAAATCTTGACTATGGCTACACCTTC
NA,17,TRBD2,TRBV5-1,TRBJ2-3,CASSWGLAGSSTDTQYF,TGCGCCAGCAGCTGGGGTCTAGCGGGCTCTAGCACAGATACGCAGTATTTT
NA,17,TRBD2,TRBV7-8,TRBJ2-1,CASSTGLAGGLGNEQFF,TGTGCCAGCAGCACGGGACTAGCGGGGGGGCTGGGCAATGAGCAGTTCTTC
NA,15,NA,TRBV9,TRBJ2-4,CASSVGDSAKNIQYF,TGTGCCAGCAGCGTAGGGGACTCAGCCAAAAACATTCAGTACTTC
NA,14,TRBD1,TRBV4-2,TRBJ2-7,CASSSGQVTYEQYF,TGTGCCAGCAGCTCGGGACAGGTGACCTACGAGCAGTACTTC
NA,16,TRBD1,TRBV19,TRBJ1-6,CASSIKWDRGNSPLHF,TGTGCCAGTAGTATAAAATGGGACAGGGGTAACTCACCCCTCCACTTT
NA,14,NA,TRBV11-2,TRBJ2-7,CASSLGGGASEQYF,TGTGCCAGCAGCTTAGGTGGCGGGGCATCCGAGCAGTACTTC
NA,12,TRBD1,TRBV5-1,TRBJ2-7,CASSPTGSEQYF,TGCGCCAGCAGCCCGACAGGGTCCGAGCAGTACTTC
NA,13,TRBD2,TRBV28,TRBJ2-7,CASSVGLAYEQYF,TGTGCCAGCAGTGTGGGACTAGCGTACGAGCAGTACTTC
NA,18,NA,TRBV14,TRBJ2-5,CASSQASQQTSRQETQYF,TGTGCCAGCAGCCAAGCAAGCCAGCAGACAAGCAGACAAGAGACCCAGTACTTC
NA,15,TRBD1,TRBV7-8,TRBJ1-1,CASSSTTGGFAEAFF,TGTGCCAGCAGCTCTACGACAGGGGGGTTCGCTGAAGCTTTCTTT
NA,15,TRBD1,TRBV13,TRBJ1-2,CASSLTAGDRGSYTF,TGTGCCAGCAGCTTAACCGCAGGGGACAGAGGGAGCTACACCTTC
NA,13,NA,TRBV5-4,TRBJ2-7,CASSLENSYEQYF,TGTGCCAGCAGCTTGGAAAACTCCTACGAGCAGTACTTC
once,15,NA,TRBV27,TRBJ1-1,CASSSRRAGDTEAFF,TGTGCCAGCAGTTCACGCCGGGCAGGGGACACTGAAGCTTTCTTT
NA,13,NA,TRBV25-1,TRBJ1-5,CASSEWGNQPQHF,TGTGCCAGCAGTGAATGGGGCAATCAGCCCCAGCATTTT
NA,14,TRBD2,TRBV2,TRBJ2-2,CASELGGGTGELFF,TGTGCCAGCGAATTGGGCGGGGGAACCGGGGAGCTGTTTTTT
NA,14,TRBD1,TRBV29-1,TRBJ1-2,CSVDDRGPNYGYTF,TGCAGCGTTGATGACAGGGGGCCCAACTATGGCTACACCTTC
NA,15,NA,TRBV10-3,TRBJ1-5,CAISPDRGGNQPQHF,TGTGCCATCAGTCCCGATCGAGGGGGCAATCAGCCCCAGCATTTT
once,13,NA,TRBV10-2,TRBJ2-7,CASSDYFASEQYF,TGCGCCAGCAGTGACTATTTCGCCAGCGAGCAGTACTTC
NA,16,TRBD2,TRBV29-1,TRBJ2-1,CSVERLEREPYNEQFF,TGCAGCGTTGAAAGGTTAGAGCGGGAGCCCTACAATGAGCAGTTCTTC
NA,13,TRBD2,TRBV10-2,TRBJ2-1,CASVAGLAYEQFF,TGCGCCAGTGTGGCAGGACTAGCTTATGAGCAGTTCTTC
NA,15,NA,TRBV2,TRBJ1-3,CASCRGMVDGNTIYF,TGTGCCAGCTGCAGAGGGATGGTAGATGGAAACACCATATATTTT
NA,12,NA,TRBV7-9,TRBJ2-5,CASSSLVETQYF,TGTGCCAGCAGCTCCCTAGTGGAGACCCAGTACTTC
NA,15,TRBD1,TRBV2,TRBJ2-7,CASSEWSGGGYEQYF,TGTGCCAGCAGTGAGTGGTCAGGGGGCGGCTACGAGCAGTACTTC
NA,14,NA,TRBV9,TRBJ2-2,CASSVESVTGELFF,TGTGCCAGCAGCGTAGAGTCAGTCACCGGGGAGCTGTTTTTT
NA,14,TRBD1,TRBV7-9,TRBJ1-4,CASSLDRLGEKLFF,TGTGCCAGCAGCTTGGACAGGTTAGGCGAAAAACTGTTTTTT
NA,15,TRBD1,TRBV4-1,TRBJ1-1,CASSPRQGANTEAFF,TGCGCCAGCAGCCCTAGACAGGGAGCGAACACTGAAGCTTTCTTT
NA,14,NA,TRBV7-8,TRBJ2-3,CASSLTLSTDTQYF,TGTGCCAGCAGCTTAACCCTCTCTACAGATACGCAGTATTTT
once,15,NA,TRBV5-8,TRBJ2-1,CASSFRRLKYDEQFF,TGTGCCAGCAGCTTTCGGAGGCTTAAGTACGATGAGCAGTTCTTC
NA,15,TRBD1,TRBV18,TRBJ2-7,CASSHLQGADYEQYF,TGTGCCAGCTCACACCTACAGGGGGCGGATTACGAGCAGTACTTC
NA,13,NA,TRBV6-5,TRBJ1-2,CASSYGGNYGYTF,TGTGCCAGCAGTTACGGGGGTAACTATGGCTACACCTTC
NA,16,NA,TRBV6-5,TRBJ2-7,CASSYSIGAVLYEQYF,TGTGCCAGCAGTTACTCGATTGGTGCCGTCCTCTACGAGCAGTACTTC
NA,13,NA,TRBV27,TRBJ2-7,CASSLGGNYEQYF,TGTGCCAGCAGTTTGGGGGGAAACTACGAGCAGTACTTC
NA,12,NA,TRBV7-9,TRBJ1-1,CASSLGSTEAFF,TGTGCCAGCAGCTTAGGTAGCACTGAAGCTTTCTTT
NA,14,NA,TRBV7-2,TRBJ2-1,CASSFQGKGNEQFF,TGTGCCAGCAGCTTCCAGGGTAAGGGCAATGAGCAGTTCTTC
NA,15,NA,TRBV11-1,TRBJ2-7,CASSLGRTSSYEQYF,TGTGCCAGCAGCTTGGGCCGGACCAGCTCCTACGAGCAGTACTTC
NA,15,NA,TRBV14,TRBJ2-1,CASSQYREIYNEQFF,TGTGCCAGCAGCCAGTACAGAGAAATCTACAATGAGCAGTTCTTC
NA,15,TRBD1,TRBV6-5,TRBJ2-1,CATREGAISYNEQFF,TGTGCCACTCGAGAGGGGGCGATCTCCTACAATGAGCAGTTCTTC
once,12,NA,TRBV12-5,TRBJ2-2,CASGEGTGELFF,TGTGCTAGTGGGGAGGGCACCGGGGAGCTGTTTTTT
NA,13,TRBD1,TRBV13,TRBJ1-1,CASSWDRDTEAFF,TGTGCCAGCAGCTGGGACAGGGATACTGAAGCTTTCTTT
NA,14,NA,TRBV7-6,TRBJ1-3,CASSWTASGNTIYF,TGTGCCAGCAGCTGGACAGCGTCTGGAAACACCATATATTTT
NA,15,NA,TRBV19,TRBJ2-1,CASSYTPTSYNEQFF,TGTGCCAGTAGTTATACCCCGACCTCTTACAATGAGCAGTTCTTC
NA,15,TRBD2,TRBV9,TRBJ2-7,CASSVAGAGGHEQYF,TGTGCCAGCAGCGTAGCAGGTGCGGGAGGGCACGAGCAGTACTTC
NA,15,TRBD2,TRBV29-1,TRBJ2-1,CSVGPTSGAYNEQFF,TGCAGCGTGGGCCCTACTAGCGGGGCTTACAATGAGCAGTTCTTC
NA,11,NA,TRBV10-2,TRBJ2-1,CASSEGDEQFF,TGCGCCAGCAGTGAAGGGGATGAGCAGTTCTTC
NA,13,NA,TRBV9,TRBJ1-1,CASSVAKGTEAFF,TGTGCCAGCAGCGTAGCCAAGGGTACTGAAGCTTTCTTT
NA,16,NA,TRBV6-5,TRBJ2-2,CASSYSSPVNTGELFF,TGTGCCAGCAGTTACTCGAGTCCCGTTAACACCGGGGAGCTGTTTTTT
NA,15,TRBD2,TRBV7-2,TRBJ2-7,CASSASGTSSYEQYF,TGTGCCAGCAGCGCAAGCGGGACTAGCTCCTACGAGCAGTACTTC
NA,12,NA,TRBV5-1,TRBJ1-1,CASRGGLTEAFF,TGCGCCAGCAGAGGAGGGCTCACTGAAGCTTTCTTT